This T cell receptor beta chain was found in a study of cytomegalovirus exposure and HLA in healthy donors. This CDR3 has 14 amino acids. Primers for the PCR totalled 60 Vbeta and 13 Jbeta. The data were produced by immunoSEQ multiplex PCR, yet TCRdb's version contains in-frame clones alone and is incomplete. The sample holds more than 80,000 clones, 75% seen once. This receptor was taken from a man aged 40-55 years in good health and CMV-seronegative. The chain combines TRBV12-2 with TRBJ2-7; the table's D call, TRBD1, has no DNA check behind it. TRBV12-2 is designated a pseudogene. Sequencing used PBMCs. Here the CDR3 reads CASRHNDSSYEQYF. The CDR3 coding sequence is TGTGCAAGTCGCCACAACGACAGCTCCTACGAGCAGTACTTC.